The clone carrying this TCR beta chain was recorded at least ten times. Its antigen is not identified. V shed 4 bases and J shed 5 bases, with 13 bases lying between them. CDR1 SGHRS and CDR2 YFSETQ come from the germline V gene. The CDR3 sequence is 14 residues long. A single record per CDR3 protein comes from TCRdb applying MiXCR to the RT-PCR reads. This table holds a few hundred thousand distinct CDR3 sequences, about 15% found once. The record originates from a study of response to subunit inactivated influenza vaccine. Broader study findings: Every seasonal influenza vaccination brings in few new T cells, the authors suggested.

This TCR came from a man in his fifties who received an inactivated influenza vaccine. The sample here was PBMCs from blood, taken 11 to 12 days after vaccination. The V and J genes are TRBV5-1 and TRBJ2-1; D might be TRBD1 or TRBD2, each matching 5 bases. The CDR3 region has the DNA TGCGCCAGCAGCCTAGGGACGGCTCACAATGAGCAGTTCTTC. Protein: CASSLGTAHNEQFF.